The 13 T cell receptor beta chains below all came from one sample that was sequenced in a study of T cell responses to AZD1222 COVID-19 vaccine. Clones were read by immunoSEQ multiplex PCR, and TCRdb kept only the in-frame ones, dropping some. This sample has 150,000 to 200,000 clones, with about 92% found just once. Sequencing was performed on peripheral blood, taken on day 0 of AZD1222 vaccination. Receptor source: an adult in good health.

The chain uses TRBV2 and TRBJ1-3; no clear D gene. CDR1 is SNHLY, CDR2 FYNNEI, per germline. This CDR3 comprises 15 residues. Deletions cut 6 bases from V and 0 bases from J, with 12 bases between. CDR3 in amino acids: CASSEETSSGNTIYF. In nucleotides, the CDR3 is TGTGCCAGCAGCGAGGAGACAAGCTCTGGAAACACCATATATTTT. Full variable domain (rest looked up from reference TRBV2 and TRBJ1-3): EPEVTQTPSHQVTQMGQEVILRCVPISNHLYFYWYRQILGQKVEFLVSFYNNEISEKSEIFDDQFSVERPDGSNFTLKIRSTKLEDSAMYFCASSEETSSGNTIYFGEGSWLTVV.

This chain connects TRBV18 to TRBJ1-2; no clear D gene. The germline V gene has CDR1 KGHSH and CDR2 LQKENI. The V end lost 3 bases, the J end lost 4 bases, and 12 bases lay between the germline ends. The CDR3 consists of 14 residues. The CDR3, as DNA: TGTGCCAGCTCACCGTCTAGCCTCCTCTATGGCTACACCTTC. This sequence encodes CASSPSSLLYGYTF.

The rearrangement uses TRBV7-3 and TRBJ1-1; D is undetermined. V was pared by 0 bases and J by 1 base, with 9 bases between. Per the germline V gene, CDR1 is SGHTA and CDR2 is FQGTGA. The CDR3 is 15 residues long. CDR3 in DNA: TGTGCCAGCAGCTTAACCCGCGCAGAGAACACTGAAGCTTTCTTT. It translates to CASSLTRAENTEAFF.

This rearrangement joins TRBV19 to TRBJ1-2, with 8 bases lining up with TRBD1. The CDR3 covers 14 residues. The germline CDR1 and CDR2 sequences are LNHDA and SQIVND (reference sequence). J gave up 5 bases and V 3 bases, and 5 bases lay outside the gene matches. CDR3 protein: CASSIWTGPYGYTF. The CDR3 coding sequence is TGTGCCAGTAGTATTTGGACAGGGCCGTATGGCTACACCTTC.

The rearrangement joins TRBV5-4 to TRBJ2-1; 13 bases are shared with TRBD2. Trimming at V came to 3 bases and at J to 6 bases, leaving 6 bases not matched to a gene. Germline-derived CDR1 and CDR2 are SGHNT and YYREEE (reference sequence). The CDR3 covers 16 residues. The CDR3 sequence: CASSSGLAGAFNEQFF. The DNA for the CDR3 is TGTGCCAGCAGCTCCGGACTAGCGGGGGCCTTCAATGAGCAGTTCTTC.

CDR3 coding DNA: TGTGCCAGCAGTTACCGGGACAGGGGCTCATCCTACGAGCAGTACTTC. It yields the protein CASSYRDRGSSYEQYF. This rearrangement joins TRBV6-6 to TRBJ2-7; TRBD1 agrees at 10 bases. Germline V CDR1 and CDR2: MNHNY, SVGAGI (reference sequence). The ends lost 2 bases at V and 1 base at J; junction bases unmatched: 5. This CDR3 is 16 amino acids long.

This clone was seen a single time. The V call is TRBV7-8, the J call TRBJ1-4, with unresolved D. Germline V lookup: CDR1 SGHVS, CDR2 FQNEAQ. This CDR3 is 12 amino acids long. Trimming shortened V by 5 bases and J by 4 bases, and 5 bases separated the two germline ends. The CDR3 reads CASSLNNEKLFF. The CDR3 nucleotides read TGTGCCAGCAGCCTTAATAATGAAAAACTGTTTTTT.

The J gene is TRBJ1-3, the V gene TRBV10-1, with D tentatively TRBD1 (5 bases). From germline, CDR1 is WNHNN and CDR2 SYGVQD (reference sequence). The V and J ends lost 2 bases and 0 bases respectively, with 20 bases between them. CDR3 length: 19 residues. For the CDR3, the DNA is TGCGCCAGCAGTGAGAGGGAGGGACCTAGCCTAATCTCTGGAAACACCATATATTTT. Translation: CASSEREGPSLISGNTIYF.

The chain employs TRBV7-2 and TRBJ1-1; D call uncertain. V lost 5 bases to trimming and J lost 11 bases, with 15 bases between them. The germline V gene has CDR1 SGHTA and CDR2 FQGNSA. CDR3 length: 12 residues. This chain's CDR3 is CASSRDVGHAFF. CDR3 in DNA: TGTGCCAGCAGCAGAGACGTTGGTCATGCTTTCTTT.

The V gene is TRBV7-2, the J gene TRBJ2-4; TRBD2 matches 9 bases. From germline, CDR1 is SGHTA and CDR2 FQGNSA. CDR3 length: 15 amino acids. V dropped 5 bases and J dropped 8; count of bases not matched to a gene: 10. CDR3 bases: TGTGCCAGCAGCGAGGCGGCGGGGGGGGCTCACATTCAGTACTTC. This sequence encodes CASSEAAGGAHIQYF.

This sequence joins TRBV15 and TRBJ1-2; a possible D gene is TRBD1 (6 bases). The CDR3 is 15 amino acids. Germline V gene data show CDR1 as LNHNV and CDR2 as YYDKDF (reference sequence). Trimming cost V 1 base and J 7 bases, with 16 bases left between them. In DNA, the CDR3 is TGTGCCACCAGCAGAGCCCGGTCGACAGGCGGTGGCTACACCTTC. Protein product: CATSRARSTGGGYTF.

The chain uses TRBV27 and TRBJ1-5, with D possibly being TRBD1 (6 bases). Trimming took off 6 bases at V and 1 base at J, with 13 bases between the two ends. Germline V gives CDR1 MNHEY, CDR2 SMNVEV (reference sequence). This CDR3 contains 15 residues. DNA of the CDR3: TGTGCCAGCAGGAGGGAAGGGGGAAGCAATCAGCCCCAGCATTTT. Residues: CASRREGGSNQPQHF.

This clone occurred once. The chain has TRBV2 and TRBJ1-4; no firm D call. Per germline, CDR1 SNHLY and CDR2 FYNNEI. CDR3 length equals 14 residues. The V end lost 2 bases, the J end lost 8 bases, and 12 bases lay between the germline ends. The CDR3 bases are TGTGCCAGCAGTGAATCGGGTGGAGGGGAAAAACTGTTTTTT. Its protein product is CASSESGGGEKLFF.